This passage covers 22 T cell receptor beta chains from one sample sequenced in a study of control samples from healthy donors and cancer patients (TCRdb year 2020). Library preparation used the immunoSEQ multiplex PCR assay. What TCRdb holds here is the immuneACCESS table cut down to in-frame rearrangements. Part of the clones is not present; checked against another copy, under half of the missing clones reflect an unresolved V gene, and the others are unexplained. A total of over 55,000 clones appear in this sample, around 93% of them only once. About 0.91% of the sample rests with the top ten. The sample taken for sequencing was PBMCs. Receptor source: a man aged 25-45 years with colorectal cancer.

This clone came up once. V usage is TRBV6-2 or TRBV6-3 and J usage is TRBJ2-5; D gene uncertain. V was shortened by 3 bases and J by 0 bases, with 8 bases between the two germline ends. The CDR3 extends over 14 amino acids. Germline V gene lookup returns CDR1 MNHEY and CDR2 SVGEGT. The CDR3 DNA reads as TGTGCCAGCAGTTATGACGGCTACCAAGAGACCCAGTACTTC. This encodes CASSYDGYQETQYF.

The CDR3 DNA sequence: TGTGCCAGCCTAGAAGAGAACACTGAAGCTTTCTTT. Amino acids: CASLEENTEAFF. The chain uses TRBV12-3 or TRBV12-4 and TRBJ1-1, with unresolved D. The length of the CDR3 is 12 residues. Trimming removed 8 bases from V and 1 base from J, with 8 bases in between.

In DNA, the CDR3 is TGTGCCAGCAGCTTGAACAGGGGAGGCACTGAAGCTTTCTTT. Its translation: CASSLNRGGTEAFF. The chain is built from TRBV5-4 and TRBJ1-1; 7 bases fit TRBD1. Unmatched junction bases numbered 4, after V lost 1 base and J lost 4 bases. Germline V gene data show CDR1 as SGHNT and CDR2 as YYREEE (reference sequence). The CDR3 length is 14 residues.

This rearrangement joins TRBV27 to TRBJ2-1; TRBD1 might be the D (5 bases). V shed 4 bases and J shed 4 bases, with 14 bases lying between them. In germline, CDR1 is MNHEY, CDR2 SMNVEV (reference sequence). This CDR3 has 15 residues. CDR3 region: CASSSVDSAYNEQFF. CDR3 nucleotides: TGTGCCAGCAGTTCTGTTGACAGCGCTTACAATGAGCAGTTCTTC.

As concerns this clone: This specimen includes other DNA sequences encoding the same CDR3. The rearrangement joins TRBV4-1 to TRBJ2-1; no firm D call. Trimming cost V 0 bases and J 8 bases, with 8 bases left between them. The CDR3 is made up of 13 amino acids. Germline CDR1 and CDR2: MGHRA and YSYEKL. The CDR3 loop is CASSQDRWDEQFF. CDR3 nucleotide sequence: TGCGCCAGCAGCCAAGATCGATGGGATGAGCAGTTCTTC.

The J gene is TRBJ1-1, the V gene TRBV6-1; D unresolved. Germline loops: CDR1 MNHNS, CDR2 SASEGT. Deletions cut 3 bases from V and 0 bases from J, with 8 bases between. The CDR3 runs 14 residues. The CDR3 DNA is TGTGCCAGCAGTGAGGTGGGGATGAACACTGAAGCTTTCTTT. It is translated as CASSEVGMNTEAFF.

V gene TRBV4-1 combines with J gene TRBJ2-3; D remains unclear. V lost 0 bases to trimming and J lost 3 bases, with 4 bases between them. Germline V gives CDR1 MGHRA, CDR2 YSYEKL. The CDR3 is 13 amino acids. CDR3 bases: TGCGCCAGCAGCCAAGACTGGACAGATACGCAGTATTTT. Amino acid sequence: CASSQDWTDTQYF.

This clone was recorded once. The chain employs TRBV6-5 and TRBJ1-6; weak D call: TRBD1 (6 bases). Trimming left V 6 bases short and J 3 bases short, with 12 bases between. Germline values: CDR1 MNHEY, CDR2 SVGAGI. The CDR3 is 15 amino acids. Written as DNA, the CDR3 is TGTGCCAGCAGACCCGACAGGAACTATAATTCACCCCTCCACTTT. It yields the protein CASRPDRNYNSPLHF.

The chain has TRBV29-1 and TRBJ2-5; tentative D call: TRBD1 (5 bases). This CDR3 has 13 amino acids. Trimming left V 8 bases short and J 5 bases short, with 18 bases between. Germline CDR1 SQVTM, CDR2 ANQGSEA. CDR3 DNA sequence: TGCAGCATTGTAAGGGGTGAGCTTGAGACCCAGTACTTC. This encodes CSIVRGELETQYF.

This clone has just one count. This chain connects TRBV7-9 to TRBJ2-7; unclear D gene. Trimming cost V 4 bases and J 4 bases, with 8 bases left between them. The CDR3 runs 12 residues. Looked up from germline, CDR1 is SEHNR and CDR2 is FQNEAQ (reference sequence). This CDR3 is CASSSIGYEQYV. In nucleotides, the CDR3 is TGTGCCAGCAGCTCTATAGGGTACGAGCAGTACGTC.

This chain's CDR3 is CASSLGRTGIDEQYF. The CDR3 region has the DNA TGTGCCAGCAGCTTAGGACGGACAGGGATCGACGAGCAGTACTTC. The V call is TRBV7-6, the J call TRBJ2-7; 8 bases match TRBD1. CDR1 is SGHVS, CDR2 FNYEAQ, per germline. After removal of 1 base from V and 5 bases from J, the junction contained 7 bases not matched to a gene. The CDR3 is 15 residues long.

The rearrangement uses TRBV19 and TRBJ2-1; no clear D gene. The CDR3 is 15 amino acids. The ends were cut back, 3 bases at V and 4 bases at J, with 13 bases in the middle. The germline V gene has CDR1 LNHDA and CDR2 SQIVND (reference sequence). As DNA, the CDR3 is TGTGCCAGTAGTATCGACACCAGTTCTTACAATGAGCAGTTCTTC. This sequence encodes CASSIDTSSYNEQFF.

The V call is TRBV28, the J call TRBJ2-1; possible D gene TRBD2, 6 bases. Trimming took off 5 bases at V and 5 bases at J, with 25 bases between the two ends. Looked up from germline, CDR1 is MDHEN and CDR2 is SYDVKM. The CDR3 spans 18 residues. The CDR3 sequence is CASSRDLFGGLQNNEQFF. Here the CDR3 DNA reads TGTGCCAGCAGTCGGGACCTCTTTGGAGGGTTGCAGAACAATGAGCAGTTCTTC. The full variable domain, completed using reference TRBV28 and TRBJ2-1, is DVKVTQSSRYLVKRTGEKVFLECVQDMDHENMFWYRQDPGLGLRLIYFSYDVKMKEKGDIPEGYSVSREKKERFSLILESASTNQTSMYLCASSRDLFGGLQNNEQFFGPGTRLTVL.

The gene calls are TRBV19 and TRBJ2-6; TRBD1 might be the D (6 bases). Germline-derived CDR1 and CDR2 are LNHDA and SQIVND (reference sequence). V was cut by 4 bases and J by 4 bases, with 11 bases left in between. The CDR3 totals 15 residues. The CDR3 DNA sequence: TGTGCCAGTAGTAACAGGGTTTCGGGGGCCAACGTCCTGACTTTC. Protein product: CASSNRVSGANVLTF.

The rearrangement joins TRBV19 to TRBJ2-2; D is unclear. The CDR3 is made up of 12 amino acids. Trimming took 6 bases from V and 15 from J, leaving 17 bases between them. CDR1 is LNHDA and CDR2 is SQIVND in the germline V gene (reference sequence). The CDR3 DNA sequence: TGTGCCAGTAGCCTTCCTCCGGGTTCGGTGTTTTTT. This encodes CASSLPPGSVFF.

The chain is built from TRBV3-1 (or the pseudogene TRBV3-2) and TRBJ2-2; 9 positions match TRBD2. CDR1 is LGHDT, CDR2 YNNKEL, per germline (reference sequence). The CDR3 is 16 residues long. V dropped 4 bases and J dropped 4; count of bases not matched to a gene: 7. The CDR3 DNA follows: TGTGCCAGCAGCCGCGGACTAGCGCCGGGCACCGGGGAGCTGTTTTTT. It specifies CASSRGLAPGTGELFF.

The gene calls are TRBV5-4 and TRBJ1-2; perhaps TRBD1 as D (5 bases). V dropped 4 bases and J dropped 3 bases, with 16 bases sitting between them. CDR1 and CDR2 from the germline V gene are SGHNT and YYREEE (reference sequence). CDR3 size: 15 residues. CDR3 residues: CASSPDRGPHYGYTF. The CDR3 nucleotides are TGTGCCAGCAGCCCGGACCGGGGCCCTCACTATGGCTACACCTTC.

This chain links TRBV18 with TRBJ1-4; D remains ambiguous. Looked up from germline, CDR1 is KGHSH and CDR2 is LQKENI. Trimming removed 3 bases at V and 5 bases at J, with 13 bases between. The CDR3 consists of 15 residues. The CDR3 protein is CASSPLRTGNEKLFF. CDR3 DNA: TGTGCCAGCTCACCTCTACGGACGGGGAATGAAAAACTGTTTTTT.

The rearrangement links TRBV19 to TRBJ1-6; 7 bases map to TRBD1. V lost 10 bases and J lost 5; bases outside the gene matches: 8. Germline-derived CDR1 and CDR2 are LNHDA and SQIVND (reference sequence). There are 14 residues in the CDR3. The CDR3 DNA reads TGTGCCACCCGGGACAGCTTTAATAATTCACCCCTCCACTTT. It translates to CATRDSFNNSPLHF.

The chain employs TRBV7-2 and TRBJ2-3; 9 bases match TRBD2. The length of the CDR3 is 15 residues. Germline V gene sequence: CDR1 SGHTA, CDR2 FQGNSA. Trimming at V came to 10 bases and at J to 3 bases, leaving 11 bases not matched to a gene. The CDR3 reads CATHRSGGNTDTQYF. The CDR3 DNA is TGTGCCACCCATCGGAGCGGGGGGAATACAGATACGCAGTATTTT.

The chain uses TRBV4-2 and TRBJ1-2; no definite D call. Germline assignment: CDR1 LGHNA and CDR2 YNFKEQ. The V end lost 2 bases, the J end lost 10 bases, and 8 bases lay between the germline ends. The CDR3 has 11 residues. CDR3 residues: CASSQHVDYTF. CDR3 bases: TGTGCCAGCAGCCAACACGTCGACTACACCTTC.

The V and J genes are TRBV10-3 and TRBJ2-2; D gene uncertain. Germline V lookup: CDR1 ENHRY, CDR2 SYGVKD. V shed 4 bases and J shed 4 bases, with 16 bases lying between them. The CDR3 has 16 amino acids. The DNA for the CDR3 is TGTGCCATCAGTGGGGCCACTGGATATAGCACCGGGGAGCTGTTTTTT. Amino acids: CAISGATGYSTGELFF.